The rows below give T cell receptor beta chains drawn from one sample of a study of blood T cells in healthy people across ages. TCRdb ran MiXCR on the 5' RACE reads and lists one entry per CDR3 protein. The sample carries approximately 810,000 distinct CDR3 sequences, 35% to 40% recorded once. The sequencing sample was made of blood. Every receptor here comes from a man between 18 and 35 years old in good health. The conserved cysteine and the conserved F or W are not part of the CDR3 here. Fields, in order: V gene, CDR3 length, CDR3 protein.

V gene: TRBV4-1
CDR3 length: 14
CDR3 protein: ASSQDGVPGVGGYT

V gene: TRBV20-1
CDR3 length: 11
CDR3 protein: SAQARGNQPQH

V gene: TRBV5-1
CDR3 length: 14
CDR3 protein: ASSLVPGNRAYEQY

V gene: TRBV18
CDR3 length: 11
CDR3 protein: ASSPPSGPEQY

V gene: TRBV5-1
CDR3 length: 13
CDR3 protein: ASTPQTGTSAGYT

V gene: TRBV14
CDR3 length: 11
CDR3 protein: ASSQTSGTSAF

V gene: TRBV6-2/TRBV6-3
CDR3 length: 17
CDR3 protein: ASSYRGQGQIRSYNEQF

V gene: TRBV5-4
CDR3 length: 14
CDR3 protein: ASSLEGSRENYEQY

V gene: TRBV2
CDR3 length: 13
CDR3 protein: ASRYLSGGAYEQF

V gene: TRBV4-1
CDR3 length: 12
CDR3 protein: ASSRMGLYNEQF

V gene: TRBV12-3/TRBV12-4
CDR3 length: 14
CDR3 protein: ASSPPGTGGWNEQF

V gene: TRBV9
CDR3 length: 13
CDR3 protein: ASSVDAGHYNEQF

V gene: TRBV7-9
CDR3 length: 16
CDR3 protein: ASSPSPGTSATTDTQY

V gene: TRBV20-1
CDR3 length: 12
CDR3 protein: SASPSGDLQPQH

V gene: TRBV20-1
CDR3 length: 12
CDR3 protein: SATPQSATGELF

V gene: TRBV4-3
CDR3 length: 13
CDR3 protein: ASSPRLAGENIQY

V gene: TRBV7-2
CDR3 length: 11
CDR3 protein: ASSLVAGYGYT

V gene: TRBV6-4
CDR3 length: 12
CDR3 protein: ASSDPLATDTQY

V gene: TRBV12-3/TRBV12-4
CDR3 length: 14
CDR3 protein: ASRATGTGGIYEQY

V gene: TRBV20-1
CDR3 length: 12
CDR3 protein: SAAPKRGVDTQY

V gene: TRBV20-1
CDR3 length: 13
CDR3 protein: SAPLAGRYYNEQF

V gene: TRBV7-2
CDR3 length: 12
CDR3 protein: ASTGTSNTGELF

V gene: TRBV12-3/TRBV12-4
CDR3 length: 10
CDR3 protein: ASSLWVYEQY

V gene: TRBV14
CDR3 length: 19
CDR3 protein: ASSQYKPSRDRGRSTDTQY

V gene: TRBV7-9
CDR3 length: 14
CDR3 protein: ASSLAWGRSTDTQY

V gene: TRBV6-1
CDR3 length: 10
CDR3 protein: ASSHLRQPQH

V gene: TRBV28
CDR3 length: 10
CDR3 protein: ASSRESDIQY

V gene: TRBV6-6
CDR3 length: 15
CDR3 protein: ASSYSSFPQSYNEQY

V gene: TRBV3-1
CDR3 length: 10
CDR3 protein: ASSQFGAEAF

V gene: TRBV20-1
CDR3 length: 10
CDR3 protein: REGVGNQPQH

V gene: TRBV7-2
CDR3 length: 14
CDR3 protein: ASSLDRDRDQETQY

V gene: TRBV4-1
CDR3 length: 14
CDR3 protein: ASSQDSSQSYNEQF

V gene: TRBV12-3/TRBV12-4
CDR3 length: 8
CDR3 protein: ASTRNTQY

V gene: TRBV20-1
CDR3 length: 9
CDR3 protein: SAETAPEQY

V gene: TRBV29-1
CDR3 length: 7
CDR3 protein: SAGYEQF

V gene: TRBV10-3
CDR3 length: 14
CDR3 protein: AISESDISTNEKLF

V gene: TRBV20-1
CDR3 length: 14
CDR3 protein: SARDPSGSSYNEQY

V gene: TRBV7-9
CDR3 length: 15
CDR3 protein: ASTQHVFGGPLNEQF

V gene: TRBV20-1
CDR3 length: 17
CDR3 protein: SAGVLAAQVGQGVDTQY

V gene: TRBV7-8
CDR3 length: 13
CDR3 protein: ASSLGRGKGNEQY

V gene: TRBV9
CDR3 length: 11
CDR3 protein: ASSVGPGTEAF

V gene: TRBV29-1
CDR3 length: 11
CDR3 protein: SGGDYNTGELF

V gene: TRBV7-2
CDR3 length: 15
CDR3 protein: ASSLGFVGTGYYEQY

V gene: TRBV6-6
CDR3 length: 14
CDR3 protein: ASRLTSGGNQETQF

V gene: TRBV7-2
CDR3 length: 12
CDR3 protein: ASSSSGDTDTQY

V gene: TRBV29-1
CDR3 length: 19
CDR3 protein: SVDGTWGQGAKKIGQETQY

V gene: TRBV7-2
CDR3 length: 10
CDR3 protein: ASSLGDTGYT

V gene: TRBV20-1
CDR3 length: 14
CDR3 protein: SARPTGEPSWDEQF

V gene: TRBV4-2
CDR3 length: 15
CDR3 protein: ASSQENKGGLIYGYT

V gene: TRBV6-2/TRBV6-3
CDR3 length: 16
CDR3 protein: ASSSGSWAPNQSNVLT

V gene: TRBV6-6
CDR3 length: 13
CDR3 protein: ASVHRDGGSCEQY

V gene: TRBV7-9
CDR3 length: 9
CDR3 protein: ASSVQGEQF

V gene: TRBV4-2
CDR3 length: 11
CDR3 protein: ASSQVQGAEAF

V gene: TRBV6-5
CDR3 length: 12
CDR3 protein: ASSTSRTLYGYT

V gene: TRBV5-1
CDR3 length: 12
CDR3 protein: ASTADGLNTEAF

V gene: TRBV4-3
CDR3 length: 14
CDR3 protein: ASSQDRSAAHQPQH

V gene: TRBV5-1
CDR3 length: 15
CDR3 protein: ASSSIKGAPTPDGYT

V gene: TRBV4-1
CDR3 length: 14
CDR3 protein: ASSQDGAPAAETQY

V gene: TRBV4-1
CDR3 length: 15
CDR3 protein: ASSQPSGYGAKNIQY

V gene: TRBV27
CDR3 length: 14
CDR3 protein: ASSTTVGQAVDGYT